This T cell receptor beta chain was obtained from a study of blood T cell repertoires in COVID-19. For the study at large: Acute and convalescent COVID-19 samples came from the United States, Italy and Spain. Nucleic acid was either cDNA or gDNA, and it came from T cells, B-cell-depleted T cells, or PBMCs.

Original handling: Nucleated cell counts were estimated from reference gene primer amplification. Only in-frame clones appear in the TCRdb table, and some are missing; sequencing was by immunoSEQ multiplex PCR. D and trimming were read from the DNA, whereas the V and J calls and clone size are those reported in that table. Of tens of thousands of clones detected, 70% to 90% appear once; the ten largest clones hold more than 13%. What was sequenced was peripheral blood. The source is a human donor in a cohort sampled during active COVID-19.

The CDR3 loop reads CASSYSQGLGTNEKLFF. Written as DNA, the CDR3 is TGTGCCAGCAGTTACTCACAGGGGCTCGGAACTAATGAAAAACTGTTTTTT. The V call is TRBV6-2 or TRBV6-3, the J call TRBJ1-4; 7 bases map to TRBD1. CDR1 and CDR2 (germline): MNHEY, SVGEGT. Unmatched junction bases numbered 5, after V lost 0 bases and J lost 1 base. The CDR3 sequence is 17 residues long.